The 27 T cell receptor beta chains below were found in one sample sequenced in a study of radiation and T cells in renal cell carcinoma. Repertoires were generated with immunoSEQ multiplex PCR, while TCRdb's copy carries only in-frame clones and drops some. The sample shows 110,000 to 150,000 clones, less than 85% of them seen only once. As for time point: baseline pretreatment blood. Treatment denoted: 15 Gy SBRT to primary tumor, nephrectomy 4 weeks later. Sequenced here: blood, sampled from a patient whose treatment included radiotherapy and nephrectomy. The receptors here all came from a woman aged 45-65 years with renal cell carcinoma.

The chain combines TRBV7-2 with TRBJ2-2; unclear D gene. Per germline, CDR1 SGHTA and CDR2 FQGNSA. The CDR3 spans 13 residues. Trimming stripped 1 base from V and 3 bases from J, with 3 bases between. CDR3 sequence (DNA): TGTGCCAGCAGCTTAGGGTACACCGGGGAGCTGTTTTTT. Its protein is CASSLGYTGELFF. Supplemented by reference TRBV7-2 and TRBJ2-2, the full variable domain reads GAGVSQSPSNKVTEKGKDVELRCDPISGHTALYWYRQSLGQGLEFLIYFQGNSAPDKSGLPSDRFSAERTGGSVSTLTIQRTQQEDSAVYLCASSLGYTGELFFGEGSRLTVL.

This clone has at least ten counts. The chain has TRBV11-2 and TRBJ2-3, with a possible D match to TRBD1 (5 bases). There are 14 residues in the CDR3. From germline, CDR1 is SGHAT and CDR2 FQNNGV. V lost 6 bases, J lost 2 bases, and 12 bases lay in between. Written as DNA, the CDR3 is TGTGCCAGCAGGGATAGGGGCAACACAGATACGCAGTATTTT. Encoded protein: CASRDRGNTDTQYF. The full variable domain, rest sourced from reference TRBV11-2 and TRBJ2-3, is EAGVAQSPRYKIIEKRQSVAFWCNPISGHATLYWYQQILGQGPKLLIQFQNNGVVDDSQLPKDRFSAERLKGVDSTLKIQPAKLEDSAVYLCASRDRGNTDTQYFGPGTRLTVL.

The CDR3: CASTPAGTGGGEQYF. CDR3 bases: TGTGCCAGCACACCAGCCGGGACAGGGGGCGGCGAGCAGTACTTC. The rearrangement joins TRBV6-6 to TRBJ2-7; 12 positions match TRBD1. This CDR3 contains 15 residues. Trimming removed 7 bases from V and 6 bases from J; junction bases left unmatched: 10. CDR1 is MNHNY, CDR2 SVGAGI, per germline (reference sequence).

The chain recombines TRBV7-9 with TRBJ2-3, with D uncertain. Germline lookup yields CDR1 SEHNR and CDR2 FQNEAQ (reference sequence). This CDR3 has 18 residues. The ends were cut back, 2 bases at V and 0 bases at J, with 18 bases in the middle. CDR3 sequence (DNA): TGTGCCAGCAGCTTAAGGGAAGTCGGCAAAACTAGCACAGATACGCAGTATTTT. It codes for CASSLREVGKTSTDTQYF.

This rearrangement joins TRBV9 to TRBJ2-1, with 7 bases lining up with TRBD2. Germline lookup yields CDR1 SGDLS and CDR2 YYNGEE. Trimming at V came to 3 bases and at J to 0 bases, leaving 3 bases not matched to a gene. The CDR3 loop spans 15 amino acids. For the CDR3, the DNA is TGTGCCAGCAGCGCCCAGCGGGACTCCTACAATGAGCAGTTCTTC. Residues: CASSAQRDSYNEQFF.

This chain uses TRBV6-1 with TRBJ1-5; the match to TRBD1 covers 8 bases. CDR1 is MNHNS and CDR2 is SASEGT in the germline V gene. V gave up 6 bases and J gave up 7 bases; unmatched junction bases: 11. The CDR3 loop spans 15 amino acids. Here the CDR3 DNA reads TGTGCCAGCAGCGCTACGGACAGGGAGGGCCAGCCCCAGCATTTT. This codes for CASSATDREGQPQHF.

The chain employs TRBV14 and TRBJ1-1, with unresolved D. CDR3 size: 13 residues. The V gene's germline CDR1 is SGHDN and CDR2 FVKESK. Deletions cut 0 bases from V and 10 bases from J, with 12 bases between. This CDR3 is CASSQDLNPRAFF. The CDR3 DNA reads TGTGCCAGCAGCCAAGATCTAAATCCTAGAGCTTTCTTT.

The chain couples TRBV7-9 to TRBJ1-2, with a tentative D call TRBD1 (5 bases). Germline CDR1 reads SEHNR; CDR2 reads FQNEAQ (reference sequence). This CDR3 spans 14 amino acids. The germline V and J ends were trimmed by 4 bases and 4 bases, with 13 bases remaining between them. The CDR3 region is CASSSIGGSYGYTF. CDR3 DNA sequence: TGTGCCAGCAGCTCGATCGGGGGTAGCTATGGCTACACCTTC.

This clone was found once. The rearrangement joins TRBV11-1 to TRBJ1-3; possible D gene TRBD1, 5 bases. The germline CDR1 and CDR2 sequences are SGHAT and FQDESV (reference sequence). V was trimmed by 7 bases and J by 2 bases, leaving 9 bases between them. The CDR3 consists of 13 residues. The CDR3 spells CASKLGPGNTIYF. For the CDR3, the DNA is TGTGCCAGCAAGCTGGGACCTGGAAACACCATATATTTT. The whole variable domain, filled in from reference TRBV11-1 and TRBJ1-3, reads EAEVAQSPRYKITEKSQAVAFWCDPISGHATLYWYRQILGQGPELLVQFQDESVVDDSQLPKDRFSAERLKGVDSTLKIQPAELGDSAMYLCASKLGPGNTIYFGEGSWLTVV.

The chain carries TRBV19 and TRBJ1-4; TRBD1 is a possible D gene (5 bases). The V gene lost 6 bases and the J gene lost 8 bases, with 13 bases spanning the gap. The CDR3 loop spans 13 amino acids. CDR1 and CDR2 (germline): LNHDA, SQIVND (reference sequence). Here the CDR3 DNA reads TGTGCCAGTAGCCGGGCAGGGAGGGAAAAACTGTTTTTT. Protein product: CASSRAGREKLFF. Combining the CDR3 with reference TRBV19 and TRBJ1-4 gives the whole variable domain DGGITQSPKYLFRKEGQNVTLSCEQNLNHDAMYWYRQDPGQGLRLIYYSQIVNDFQKGDIAEGYSVSREKKESFPLTVTSAQKNPTAFYLCASSRAGREKLFFGSGTQLSVL.

This CDR3 is CSIETQYF. The CDR3 DNA follows: TGCAGCATAGAGACCCAGTACTTC. The chain joins TRBV29-1 to TRBJ2-5; D remains ambiguous. Germline V gives CDR1 SQVTM, CDR2 ANQGSEA. The CDR3 sequence is 8 residues long. The V and J ends lost 8 bases and 4 bases respectively, with 2 bases between them.

The chain combines TRBV27 with TRBJ1-5, with a tentative D call TRBD1 (6 bases). In germline, CDR1 is MNHEY, CDR2 SMNVEV (reference sequence). V was pared by 2 bases and J by 0 bases, with 8 bases between. The CDR3 sequence is 15 residues long. CDR3 coding DNA: TGTGCCAGCAGTTTAAGGGGGGGTAGCAATCAGCCCCAGCATTTT. Its translation is CASSLRGGSNQPQHF.

The J gene is TRBJ2-7, the V gene TRBV9; a weak D match, TRBD1 (6 bases). In germline, CDR1 is SGDLS, CDR2 YYNGEE. The CDR3 is 15 amino acids. V shed 5 bases and J shed 3 bases, with 18 bases lying between them. CDR3 sequence reads: CASSYSWTEGYEQYF. CDR3 DNA sequence: TGTGCCAGCAGTTACTCCTGGACAGAAGGCTACGAGCAGTACTTC.

The J gene is TRBJ1-1, the V gene TRBV10-3; D call uncertain. Germline V gene lookup returns CDR1 ENHRY and CDR2 SYGVKD. V lost 9 bases and J lost 5, with 13 bases in between. CDR3 size: 12 residues. For the CDR3, the DNA is TGTGCCATGGGGTGGGGAGGGACTGAAGCTTTCTTT. Protein product: CAMGWGGTEAFF.

The V and J genes are TRBV7-2 and TRBJ2-7; D tentatively fits TRBD1 or TRBD2 (5 bases each). The germline V and J ends were trimmed by 7 bases and 6 bases, with 16 bases remaining between them. Germline V lookup: CDR1 SGHTA, CDR2 FQGNSA. The CDR3 covers 13 residues. The CDR3 DNA sequence: TGTGCCAGCACCCTCCTGAGGGGCGGCGAGCAGTACTTC. Its translation is CASTLLRGGEQYF.

V is TRBV28 and J is TRBJ2-5, with D perhaps matching TRBD1 (6 bases). Trimming stripped 3 bases from V and 2 bases from J, with 13 bases between. Per the germline V gene, CDR1 is MDHEN and CDR2 is SYDVKM. The CDR3 runs 15 residues. CDR3 nucleotide sequence: TGTGCCAGCAGTTTCCAAACAGGGCTTCAAGAGACCCAGTACTTC. It specifies CASSFQTGLQETQYF.

This chain connects TRBV30 to TRBJ2-6; D assignment may be TRBD1 or TRBD2 (5 bases each). CDR3 size: 14 residues. The germline V gene has CDR1 GTSNPN and CDR2 SVGIG (reference sequence). Trimming took off 6 bases at V and 2 bases at J, with 11 bases between the two ends. Here the CDR3 DNA reads TGTGCCTGTACTCAGGGAGCTGGGGCCAACGTCCTGACTTTC. It is translated as CACTQGAGANVLTF.

The chain uses TRBV6-6 and TRBJ1-1; D is uncertain. The germline V gene encodes CDR1 MNHNY and CDR2 SVGAGI (reference sequence). Trimming left V 4 bases short and J 3 bases short, with 9 bases between. This CDR3 contains 13 residues. The CDR3 loop is CASSLRGYTEAFF. Here the CDR3 DNA reads TGTGCCAGCAGTTTACGTGGGTACACTGAAGCTTTCTTT.

This clone was seen a handful of times. J is TRBJ2-1 and V is TRBV2; possible D gene TRBD2, 6 bases. CDR1 is SNHLY and CDR2 is FYNNEI in the germline V gene. This CDR3 has 14 amino acids. V was clipped by 8 bases and J by 2 bases, with 13 bases between them. As DNA, the CDR3 is TGTGCCAGCTTTGTTAGCGGAGCCTACAATGAGCAGTTCTTC. Its protein is CASFVSGAYNEQFF.

V gene TRBV4-1 combines with J gene TRBJ2-7; maybe TRBD1 (6 bases). The CDR3 runs 15 residues. The V end was cut by 0 bases, the J end by 4 bases, with 13 bases between. Germline assignment: CDR1 MGHRA and CDR2 YSYEKL. CDR3 DNA sequence: TGCGCCAGCAGCCAAGAGGTCCAGGGGTCGTACGAGCAGTACTTC. This codes for CASSQEVQGSYEQYF.

The rearrangement links TRBV10-3 to TRBJ1-2; D is possibly TRBD1 (5 bases). Germline-derived CDR1 and CDR2 are ENHRY and SYGVKD. CDR3 length: 18 residues. Between the trimmed V and J ends, which lost 6 bases and 3 bases, there was a span of 26 bases. The CDR3 nucleotides are TGTGCCATCAGAAGAACCGGAGGGGCAAGCAGTTCTGACTATGGCTACACCTTC. Residues: CAIRRTGGASSSDYGYTF.

This clone was detected only once. J is TRBJ2-7 and V is TRBV5-6; D is ambiguous. V was shortened by 1 base and J by 4 bases, with 6 bases between the two germline ends. CDR1 and CDR2 (germline): SGHDT, YYEEEE. The CDR3 spans 12 residues. The CDR3 is CASSLTDYEQYF. The CDR3 region has the DNA TGTGCCAGCAGCTTGACGGATTACGAGCAGTACTTC.

This chain connects TRBV7-9 to TRBJ2-1; D is tentatively TRBD1 or TRBD2 (6 bases each). CDR3 size: 14 residues. Germline assignment: CDR1 SEHNR and CDR2 FQNEAQ (reference sequence). V gave up 2 bases and J gave up 7 bases, with 12 bases separating them. The CDR3 loop is CASSLMGGSNEQFF. The CDR3 nucleotides read TGTGCCAGCAGCTTAATGGGGGGCTCAAATGAGCAGTTCTTC.

The chain employs TRBV7-2 and TRBJ1-1; the D is unclear. The germline CDR1 and CDR2 sequences are SGHTA and FQGNSA. The CDR3 runs to 13 residues. V was shortened by 3 bases and J by 2 bases, with 7 bases between the two germline ends. CDR3 coding DNA: TGTGCCAGCAGCTTGAAATTTAACACTGAAGCTTTCTTT. It codes for CASSLKFNTEAFF.

The V and J genes are TRBV2 and TRBJ2-7, with 9 positions matching TRBD1. V shed 6 bases, J shed 3 bases, and the junction held 9 bases outside the gene matches. The CDR3 sequence is 15 residues long. CDR1 and CDR2 (germline): SNHLY, FYNNEI. The DNA of the CDR3 is TGTGCCAGCAGGACTACCGGGACAGGGAACTACGAGCAGTACTTC. Amino acid sequence: CASRTTGTGNYEQYF.

V is TRBV6-5 and J is TRBJ1-1; D call uncertain. The CDR3 length is 14 residues. The germline V and J ends were trimmed by 0 bases and 4 bases, with 9 bases remaining between them. Germline V gives CDR1 MNHEY, CDR2 SVGAGI. CDR3 DNA sequence: TGTGCCAGCAGTTACTCCAGCACGTTCACTGAAGCTTTCTTT. Encoded protein: CASSYSSTFTEAFF.

V and J are TRBV5-1 and TRBJ2-5; perhaps TRBD1 as D (5 bases). The CDR3 sequence is 16 residues long. The V end was cut by 2 bases, the J end by 3 bases, with 17 bases between. Germline assignment: CDR1 SGHRS and CDR2 YFSETQ. As DNA, the CDR3 is TGCGCCAGCAGCTTAAATCCCCAGGGCCAAAAAGAGACCCAGTACTTC. As protein: CASSLNPQGQKETQYF.